At least ten counts were recorded for the clone carrying this TCR beta chain. V lost 5 bases and J lost 0, with 7 bases in between. Germline lookup yields CDR1 DFQATT and CDR2 SNEGSKA (reference sequence). This CDR3 is built from 13 residues. TCR cDNA was made by 5'RACE template switching, adding a universal primer site and UMIs. MiXCR, applied by TCRdb to the 5' RACE reads, yields one record per CDR3 protein. The table records more than 30,000 distinct CDR3 sequences, 5% to 8.5% of them present only once. The data stem from a study of T cells after yellow fever vaccination. This sample comprised PBMCs, either bulk or a sorted T-cell subset (CD4+, CD8+, memory, or dextramer-sorted; not recorded which), obtained on the day of the first yellow fever vaccination. This sequence was found in a man aged 18 to 30 who received the YFV17D yellow fever vaccine. The chain couples TRBV20-1 to TRBJ2-2; D not resolved. CDR3 nucleotides: TGCAGTGCTCCTCAGCCGAACACCGGGGAGCTGTTTTTT. This gives the protein CSAPQPNTGELFF.